Described below is a single T cell receptor beta chain sequence and its context. The target antigen is unknown. This sample is drawn from a study of cytomegalovirus exposure and HLA in healthy donors. Study background: Early released data had about 85 million unique TCRs, all coming from HLA-typed donors. The study, taken as a whole, reports: Altogether, 164 TCR beta chains were recorded as cytomegalovirus-associated.

PCR amplification relied on 60 Vbeta primers (plus 13 Jbeta primers). Sequenced by immunoSEQ multiplex PCR; TCRdb stores in-frame clones only, minus some. The sample includes roughly 160,000 clones, about 80% seen only once; the top ten take around 3.4%. The receptor's source is a man younger than 45 in good health and CMV-seropositive. Input material: PBMCs.

As DNA, the CDR3 is TGTGCCAGCACCCTGGACAACTCCTACGAGCAGTACTTC. Encoded protein: CASTLDNSYEQYF. The chain uses TRBV5-4 and TRBJ2-7; D may be TRBD1 (5 bases). V lost 6 bases and J lost 0, with 10 bases in between. The CDR3 has 13 amino acids. Looked up from germline, CDR1 is SGHNT and CDR2 is YYREEE (reference sequence).